Sequencing of this T cell receptor (beta chain) was carried out in a study of blood T cell repertoires in COVID-19. Looking at the study overall: Specimens from acute and convalescent COVID-19 originated in the United States, Italy and Spain. T cells, B-cell-depleted T cells, or PBMCs provided the cDNA or gDNA that served as material.

Germline assignment: CDR1 SGDLS and CDR2 YYNGEE. The CDR3 is 12 amino acids. V was shortened by 3 bases and J by 7 bases, with 10 bases between the two germline ends. Per the original methods: Amplification from reference gene primers served as the basis for estimated nucleated cell counts. Assay: immunoSEQ multiplex PCR; the TCRdb copy retains only in-frame clones and omits some. The DNA gave D and trimming, while V, J and clone size come from that table. The table lists about 200,000 clones, roughly 81% of them singletons, with 4.9% in the top ten. The sample holds a few counts of this clone. The source material was peripheral blood. The chain joins TRBV9 to TRBJ1-1, with no clear D. The clonotype was recovered from an elderly woman with acute or convalescent COVID-19. CDR3 in amino acids: CASSASGVEAFF. The DNA of the CDR3 is TGTGCCAGCAGCGCGAGTGGAGTTGAAGCTTTCTTT.